This TCR beta chain appears in the sequencing data of a study of Graves' ophthalmopathy and Graves' hyperthyroidism. Ten or more counts support this clonotype. The junction departs from the called germline gene at one end, perhaps through a read error. Germline V lookup: CDR1 MNHEY, CDR2 SVGAGI. The CDR3 length is 14 residues. Using RNA transcripts, the TCR beta CDR3 regions were amplified. HTBI-primed first-round RT-PCR preceded second-round multiplex PCR. MiXCR, run by TCRdb on the multiplex PCR reads, gives a single entry per CDR3 protein. The table records about 400,000 distinct CDR3 sequences, about a sixth of them present only once.

The TCR originated in a woman aged 18-29 years with Graves' ophthalmopathy. Sequencing used peripheral blood. V usage is TRBV6-5 and J usage is TRBJ1-1; no clear D. The CDR3 is CASNYEAGNTEAFF. CDR3 DNA sequence: TGTGCCAGCAATTACGAGGCAGGGAACACTGAAGCTTTCTTT.